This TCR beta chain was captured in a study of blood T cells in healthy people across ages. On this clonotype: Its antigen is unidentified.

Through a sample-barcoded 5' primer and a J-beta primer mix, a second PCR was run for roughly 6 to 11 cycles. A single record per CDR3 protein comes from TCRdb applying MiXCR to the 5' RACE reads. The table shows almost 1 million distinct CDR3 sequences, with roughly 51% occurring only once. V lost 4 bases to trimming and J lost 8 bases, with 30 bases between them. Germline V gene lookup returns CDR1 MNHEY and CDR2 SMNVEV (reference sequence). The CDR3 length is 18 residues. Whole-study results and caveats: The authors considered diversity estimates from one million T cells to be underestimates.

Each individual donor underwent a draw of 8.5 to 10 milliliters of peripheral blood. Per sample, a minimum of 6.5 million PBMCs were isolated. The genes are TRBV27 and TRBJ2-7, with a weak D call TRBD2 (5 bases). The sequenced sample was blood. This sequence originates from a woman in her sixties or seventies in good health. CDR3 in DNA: TGTGCCAGCAGTTCCCGCCGCCCCTCAGCGGAAAGGTACAATAAGCAGTACTTC. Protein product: CASSSRRPSAERYNKQYF.